The rows below give T cell receptor beta chains drawn from one sample of a study of cytomegalovirus exposure and HLA in healthy donors. Measured with immunoSEQ multiplex PCR; TCRdb has only the in-frame clones, and not every one. The sample yields approximately 210,000 clones, about 79% seen once. The sequencing sample was made of PBMCs. The receptor source for this set is a male donor in good health and CMV-seronegative. Both conserved end residues are trimmed from each CDR3. Fields, in order: CDR3 protein, CDR3 length, V gene, J gene.

ASSADRVPYNEQF	13	TRBV7-3	TRBJ2-1
ASSLGGDRAGEQY	13	TRBV9	TRBJ2-7
ASSLGTGIPNEQY	13	TRBV27	TRBJ2-7
ASSGGRGLGTEAF	13	TRBV9	TRBJ1-1
ASQGTGRATNEKLF	14	TRBV6-6	TRBJ1-4
ASSVSANTGELF	12	TRBV2	TRBJ2-2
ASRRDALRDTGELF	14	TRBV2	TRBJ2-2
ASRETLAGDRYPTDTQY	17	TRBV9	TRBJ2-3
ASSFGTGTLYGYT	13	TRBV27	TRBJ1-2
ASSLRAGSTGELF	13	TRBV7-9	TRBJ2-2
ASSYSRQGIDGYT	13	TRBV6-5	TRBJ1-2
ASSAASSYEQY	11	TRBV7-9	TRBJ2-7
ASSLTANYGYT	11	TRBV27	TRBJ1-2
ASSLGPGTGSHEQF	14	TRBV5-8	TRBJ2-1
ASSIQNQPQH	10	TRBV7-2	TRBJ1-5
ASSQYGTEETQY	12	TRBV5-6	TRBJ2-5
ASSPYRELYGYT	12	TRBV5-5	TRBJ1-2
ASSARRNQPQH	11	TRBV7-2	TRBJ1-5
ASTTTVPNEKLF	12	TRBV5-1	TRBJ1-4
ASSPPLAGSVNQPQH	15	TRBV9	TRBJ1-5
ASSLDPDRDEQF	12	TRBV5-1	TRBJ2-1
ASSEWTSGRAGTDTQY	16	TRBV25-1	TRBJ2-3
ASSSGERSYT	10	TRBV19	TRBJ1-2
ASSLGRRASGSSYNEQF	17	TRBV7-3	TRBJ2-1
ASSHDGGDTEAF	12	TRBV4-3	TRBJ1-1
ASTGDTQY	8	TRBV28	TRBJ2-3
ASSDQGAGVTEAF	13	TRBV2	TRBJ1-1
ASSEARRAGVDEQY	14	TRBV2	TRBJ2-7
ASRPPPGLAGATGELF	16	TRBV28	TRBJ2-2
AWSGTGNQPQH	11	TRBV30	TRBJ1-5
ASSDPGTGGPNYGYT	15	TRBV6-1	TRBJ1-2
ASSLVGGGSSYEQY	14	TRBV7-2	TRBJ2-7
ATSRVGSGSDEQF	13	TRBV15	TRBJ2-1
ASSLAPGTYEQY	12	TRBV5-5	TRBJ2-7
ASSVARLPRYNEQF	14	TRBV9	TRBJ2-1
ASSRETGASYEQY	13	TRBV5-4	TRBJ2-7
ASSRRQGNTGELF	13	TRBV5-4	TRBJ2-2
AISESLRQNNQPQH	14	TRBV10-3	TRBJ1-5
ASSQAVPPYEQY	12	TRBV14	TRBJ2-7
ASSDLDRGHYNSPLH	15	TRBV6-4	TRBJ1-6
ASTLDRMNEQF	11	TRBV28	TRBJ2-1
ASSETQGGWEKLF	13	TRBV9	TRBJ1-4
ATSRGAGTGMNEQF	14	TRBV15	TRBJ2-1
ASSPLRGSPLRSTDTQY	17	TRBV18	TRBJ2-3
ASSSLAGGLNEQF	13	TRBV9	TRBJ2-1
ASTGDSSNEKLF	12	TRBV23-1	TRBJ1-4
ASSGGDQLGETQY	13	TRBV9	TRBJ2-5
ASSLQGDSPLH	11	TRBV7-9	TRBJ1-6
ASSLGRVSGNTIY	13	TRBV7-6	TRBJ1-3
SAGGLVEQF	9	TRBV20-1	TRBJ2-1